This T cell receptor beta chain was sequenced in a study of blood T cell repertoires in COVID-19. Only in-frame clones appear in the TCRdb table, and some are missing; sequencing was by immunoSEQ multiplex PCR. In the table there are around 100,000 clones, approximately 90% of which are singletons. Germline V gene data show CDR1 as SGHDT and CDR2 as YYEEEE. CDR3 length equals 12 residues. V lost 3 bases and J lost 7, with 10 bases in between. The TCR was taken from a woman aged 80 or older in a cohort sampled during active COVID-19. V is TRBV5-6 and J is TRBJ1-2; possible D gene TRBD1, 5 bases. Sequenced material: peripheral blood. The CDR3 protein is CASSWQGSGYTF. The CDR3 region has the DNA TGTGCCAGCAGCTGGCAGGGCTCTGGCTACACCTTC.